The 6 T cell receptor beta chains presented below share a single source sample, sequenced in a study of shared clonotypes between healthy human individuals. Repertoires were generated with immunoSEQ multiplex PCR, while TCRdb's copy carries only in-frame clones and drops some. The data show more than 200,000 clones, over 50% seen once. The sequencing sample was made of memory CD4+ T cells sorted from blood. Subset: CD45RA-negative fraction. These receptors all stem from a man under 40 in good health.

This chain joins TRBV15 and TRBJ1-1, with D maybe TRBD1 (5 bases). V was trimmed by 5 bases and J by 5 bases, leaving 12 bases between them. The germline V gene has CDR1 LNHNV and CDR2 YYDKDF (reference sequence). The CDR3 has 13 residues. The CDR3 is CATSLTRGTEAFF. DNA for the CDR3: TGTGCCACCAGCTTAACCCGGGGGACTGAAGCTTTCTTT.

The V call is TRBV10-3, the J call TRBJ2-1, with TRBD2 identical over 12 bases. Germline CDR1 ENHRY, CDR2 SYGVKD. The CDR3 is made up of 15 amino acids. Trimming took 10 bases from V and 6 from J; bases not matched to a gene: 10. CDR3: CATLDASGRANEQFF. CDR3 in DNA: TGTGCCACCCTTGACGCTAGCGGGAGGGCCAATGAGCAGTTCTTC.

The V and J genes are TRBV9 and TRBJ2-5, with D possibly matching TRBD2 (6 bases). Germline loops: CDR1 SGDLS, CDR2 YYNGEE. V was pared by 4 bases and J by 4 bases, with 14 bases between. The CDR3 runs to 14 residues. The CDR3 DNA follows: TGTGCCAGCAGCCCCTCTACCGGGGGAGAGACCCAGTACTTC. Amino acid sequence: CASSPSTGGETQYF.

This clone showed up just once. This chain connects TRBV7-2 to TRBJ2-3; TRBD1 might be the D (6 bases). V shed 5 bases and J shed 0 bases, with 15 bases lying between them. Germline V gene data show CDR1 as SGHTA and CDR2 as FQGNSA. This CDR3 is 16 amino acids long. The CDR3 region is CASSQTGPQSTDTQYF. The CDR3 nucleotides read TGTGCCAGCAGCCAGACAGGCCCCCAAAGCACAGATACGCAGTATTTT. Complete variable domain (other parts from reference TRBV7-2 and TRBJ2-3): GAGVSQSPSNKVTEKGKDVELRCDPISGHTALYWYRQSLGQGLEFLIYFQGNSAPDKSGLPSDRFSAERTGGSVSTLTIQRTQQEDSAVYLCASSQTGPQSTDTQYFGPGTRLTVL.

To note about this clone: Its ends do not fully match the called genes, so a read error is possible. The J gene is TRBJ2-1, the V gene TRBV5-1, with D unresolved. The CDR3 sequence is 13 residues long. Per germline, CDR1 SGHRS and CDR2 YFSETQ. CDR3 bases: TGCGCCAGCAACTTGGACGGCTACAATGAGCAGTTCTTC. This codes for CASNLDGYNEQFF.

The chain couples TRBV7-6 to TRBJ2-3; D gene unclear. The CDR3 has 15 residues. Between the trimmed V and J ends, which lost 3 bases and 1 base, there was a span of 11 bases. Looked up from germline, CDR1 is SGHVS and CDR2 is FNYEAQ. CDR3 coding DNA: TGTGCCAGCAGCTTCCGGGCTTTAGGCACAGATACGCAGTATTTT. It yields the protein CASSFRALGTDTQYF.